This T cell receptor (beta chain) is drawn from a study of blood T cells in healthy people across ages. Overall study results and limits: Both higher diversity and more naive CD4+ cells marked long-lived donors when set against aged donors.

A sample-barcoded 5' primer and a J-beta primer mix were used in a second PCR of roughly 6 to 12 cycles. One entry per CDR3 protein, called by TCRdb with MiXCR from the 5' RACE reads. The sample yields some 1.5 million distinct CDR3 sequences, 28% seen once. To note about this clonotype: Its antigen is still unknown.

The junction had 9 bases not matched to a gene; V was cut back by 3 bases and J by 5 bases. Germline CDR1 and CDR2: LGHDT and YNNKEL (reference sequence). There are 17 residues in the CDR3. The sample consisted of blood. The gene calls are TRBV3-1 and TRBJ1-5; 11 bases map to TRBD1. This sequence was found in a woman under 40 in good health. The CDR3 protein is CASSQGTGGGEYQPQHF. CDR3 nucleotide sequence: TGTGCCAGCAGCCAGGGGACAGGGGGTGGAGAATATCAGCCCCAGCATTTT. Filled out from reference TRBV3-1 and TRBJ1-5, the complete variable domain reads DTAVSQTPKYLVTQMGNDKSIKCEQNLGHDTMYWYKQDSKKFLKIMFSYNNKELIINETVPNRFSPKSPDKAHLNLHINSLELGDSAVYFCASSQGTGGGEYQPQHFGDGTRLSIL.